The clone carrying this T cell receptor beta chain came up a few times. The entry originates in a study of blood T cell repertoires in COVID-19. Study summary: Samples came from the United States, Italy and Spain, spanning acute and convalescent COVID-19.

Cohort assignment relied on participant-reported clinical history. In Cohort 3, a recovered donor had either two negative PCRs, clearance, or symptom resolution. V lost 3 bases and J lost 9; bases outside the gene matches: 9. CDR1 and CDR2 from the germline V gene are MDHEN and SYDVKM. This CDR3 comprises 15 residues. TCRdb's copy holds only in-frame clones and misses some; the assay was immunoSEQ multiplex PCR. The sample consists of 170,000 or so clones, about 88% of them appearing once. The clonotype originates from a young woman who had recovered from COVID-19. The chain combines TRBV28 with TRBJ2-7; 12 nucleotides align to TRBD2. The source material was PBMCs or T cells enriched from blood (not recorded which). The CDR3 region has the DNA TGTGCCAGCAGTTTCACCACTAGCGGGGGGAACGGGCAGTACTTC. Translating it yields CASSFTTSGGNGQYF.